The 21 T cell receptor beta chains below were found in one sample sequenced in a study of response to subunit inactivated influenza vaccine (dated by TCRdb to the late 2010s). The library was made by RT-PCR. TCRdb records Illumina HiSeq 2500 as the sequencer. TCRdb handled the public reads itself, with Q25 trimming in fastp and clone calling in MiXCR, and kept productive beta chains. Under each unique CDR3 protein, matching rows form one entry showing the most common genes and DNA. Across this sample there are 500,000 to 600,000 distinct CDR3 sequences, with 11% seen only once. The ten largest clones capture 11% of the sample. These sequences were also reported in another study, on T cells expressing NK-cell markers. Per the second study: 5'RACE template switching, by which a universal primer site and unique molecular identifiers were added, was used to make TCR beta cDNA libraries.

The specimen comprised PBMCs from blood, sampled on the day of vaccination. Every receptor here comes from a man in his fifties who received an inactivated influenza vaccine. Donor details come from another sample of the same person, matched by shared clones.

This clonotype was counted only a few times. V is TRBV10-1 and J is TRBJ1-1, with TRBD1 as a possible D gene (5 bases). The germline V gene has CDR1 WNHNN and CDR2 SYGVQD (reference sequence). CDR3 length: 14 amino acids. The germline V and J ends were trimmed by 9 bases and 2 bases, with 16 bases remaining between them. CDR3 DNA: TGCGCCAGAATACGAGGGACCCACAACACTGAAGCTTTCTTT. As protein: CARIRGTHNTEAFF.

This clonotype occurred a few times. The chain employs TRBV2 and TRBJ1-2; D remains ambiguous. V lost 0 bases and J lost 8, with 13 bases in between. The CDR3 loop spans 14 amino acids. Germline values: CDR1 SNHLY, CDR2 FYNNEI. CDR3 sequence reads: CASSEAWGVEGYTF. The CDR3, as DNA: TGTGCCAGCAGTGAAGCGTGGGGTGTGGAAGGCTACACCTTC.

This clonotype showed up many times. The chain links TRBV5-1 to TRBJ2-7; D ambiguous. The CDR3 consists of 13 residues. The V end lost 4 bases, the J end lost 6 bases, and 14 bases lay between the germline ends. The V gene's germline CDR1 is SGHRS and CDR2 YFSETQ. The CDR3 loop is CASSVIGSAEQYF. The DNA of the CDR3 is TGCGCCAGCAGCGTAATAGGGTCGGCCGAGCAGTACTTC.

V usage is TRBV7-9 and J usage is TRBJ1-4; 7 nucleotides match TRBD1. Germline CDR1 reads SEHNR; CDR2 reads FQNEAQ (reference sequence). The CDR3 has 12 residues. Germline trimming cut 5 bases from V and 7 bases from J; bases unmatched to any gene: 1. CDR3 residues: CASSNRGEKLFF. CDR3 coding DNA: TGTGCCAGCAGCAACAGGGGTGAAAAACTGTTTTTT.

The chain joins TRBV20-1 to TRBJ2-4; D not resolved. Trimming removed 6 bases from V and 7 bases from J, with 16 bases in between. This CDR3 is built from 13 residues. Germline CDR1 is DFQATT and CDR2 is SNEGSKA (reference sequence). Here the CDR3 DNA reads TGCAGTGCACCCTCCGGGTTAGAGAACATTCAGTACTTC. Its translation: CSAPSGLENIQYF.

The gene calls are TRBV12-3 or TRBV12-4 and TRBJ2-3; 7 positions agree with TRBD2. CDR3 length: 14 amino acids. Trimming removed 3 bases from V and 4 bases from J; junction bases left unmatched: 4. CDR3 residues: CASSFASGSDTQYF. The CDR3 DNA follows: TGTGCCAGCAGTTTCGCTAGCGGATCAGATACGCAGTATTTT.

The rearrangement uses TRBV5-1 and TRBJ2-7; TRBD1 or TRBD2 may be the D gene (5 bases each). The germline V gene encodes CDR1 SGHRS and CDR2 YFSETQ. Trimming stripped 3 bases from V and 2 bases from J, with 15 bases between. The CDR3 consists of 15 residues. In DNA form, the CDR3 reads TGCGCCAGCAGCTCCCAGGGACCCCCTACCTACGAGCAGTACTTC. This translates into CASSSQGPPTYEQYF.

This clonotype came up many times. J is TRBJ2-4 and V is TRBV7-2, with 9 bases that match TRBD1. This CDR3 region has 15 residues. The germline CDR1 and CDR2 sequences are SGHTA and FQGNSA. V lost 6 bases, J lost 8 bases, and 11 bases stayed unmatched. The CDR3, as DNA: TGTGCCAGCAGGTTTAGTTCGGGACAGGGTTACATTCAGTACTTC. Its protein product is CASRFSSGQGYIQYF. The full variable domain, in which reference TRBV7-2 and TRBJ2-4 provide the parts outside the CDR3, is GAGVSQSPSNKVTEKGKDVELRCDPISGHTALYWYRQSLGQGLEFLIYFQGNSAPDKSGLPSDRFSAERTGGSVSTLTIQRTQQEDSAVYLCASRFSSGQGYIQYFGAGTRLSVL.

The table lists this clonotype with a count of one. A much bigger clone sits one base away, suggesting this may be a read error. The chain employs TRBV5-1 and TRBJ2-2; a weak D match, TRBD2 (5 bases). The CDR3 is made up of 17 amino acids. CDR1 and CDR2 from the germline V gene are SGHRS and YFSETQ. Deletions cut 0 bases from V and 4 bases from J, with 16 bases between. CDR3 nucleotide sequence: TGCGCCAGCAGCTTGGGGCCAAGGTCTAGCTTCACCGGGGAGCTGTTTTTT. It specifies CASSLGPRSSFTGELFF.

This clonotype was seen only a few times. The rearrangement uses TRBV15 and TRBJ2-7; no firm D call. This CDR3 contains 15 residues. Trimming removed 3 bases from V and 3 bases from J, with 15 bases in between. Germline CDR1 LNHNV, CDR2 YYDKDF (reference sequence). The CDR3: CATSSRIRLGYEQYF. DNA for the CDR3: TGTGCCACCAGCAGCAGGATTAGGTTAGGCTACGAGCAGTACTTC.

This clonotype showed up just a few times. The chain recombines TRBV6-2 or TRBV6-3 with TRBJ2-5; maybe TRBD1 (6 bases). With 2 bases removed from V and 10 bases from J, the gap between germline ends came to 8 bases. This CDR3 has 11 amino acids. In germline, CDR1 is MNHEY, CDR2 SVGEGT. The chain's CDR3 is CASSYPDSQYF. CDR3 in DNA: TGTGCCAGCAGTTACCCGGACAGCCAGTACTTC.

Many counts were recorded for this clonotype. The chain has TRBV2 and TRBJ1-1; D perhaps matches TRBD1 (5 bases). The CDR3 length is 13 residues. Germline CDR1 and CDR2: SNHLY and FYNNEI. With 3 bases removed from V and 5 bases from J, the gap between germline ends came to 10 bases. The CDR3 here is CASSDGRATEAFF. In DNA, the CDR3 is TGTGCCAGCAGTGACGGCAGGGCGACTGAAGCTTTCTTT.

This clonotype has at least ten counts. The chain is built from TRBV21-1 and TRBJ1-5. TRBV21-1 is a pseudogene. This CDR3 is built from 15 residues. CDR3 sequence: CASDVGGGFNQPQHF. Here the CDR3 DNA reads TGTGCCAGCGACGTCGGGGGGGGTTTCAATCAGCCCCAGCATTTT.

This clonotype was observed many times. The rearrangement joins TRBV5-1 to TRBJ1-1; 7 nucleotides line up with TRBD1. With 4 bases clipped from V and 5 bases from J, the junction kept 11 bases outside the gene matches. Germline lookup yields CDR1 SGHRS and CDR2 YFSETQ. The CDR3 runs to 15 residues. The CDR3 loop reads CASSVTQGSGTEAFF. For the CDR3, the DNA is TGCGCCAGCAGCGTCACACAGGGGAGTGGGACTGAAGCTTTCTTT.

Only a few counts were recorded for this clonotype. The genes are TRBV7-2 and TRBJ2-7, with 12 bases fitting TRBD2. V lost 4 bases to trimming and J lost 2 bases; unmatched junction nucleotides: 6. The CDR3 is 16 amino acids. Germline CDR1 SGHTA, CDR2 FQGNSA. DNA for the CDR3: TGTGCCAGCAGCTCGTTGACTAGCGGGGGAACCTACGAGCAGTACTTC. Translating gives CASSSLTSGGTYEQYF.

This clonotype was seen a few times. The genes are TRBV7-2 and TRBJ2-7, with D uncertain. This CDR3 region has 14 residues. V dropped 7 bases and J dropped 2 bases, with 15 bases sitting between them. Germline V gene sequence: CDR1 SGHTA, CDR2 FQGNSA. The CDR3 region is CASTIRTAPYEQYF. CDR3 bases: TGTGCCAGCACCATAAGGACGGCACCCTACGAGCAGTACTTC.

The J gene is TRBJ1-2, the V gene TRBV20-1, with D uncertain. V was trimmed by 3 bases and J by 4 bases, leaving 6 bases between them. CDR1 DFQATT and CDR2 SNEGSKA come from the germline V gene (reference sequence). This CDR3 is built from 11 residues. The CDR3 coding sequence is TGCAGTGCTAGGGACGGCTATGGCTACACCTTC. Amino acids: CSARDGYGYTF.

This clonotype has a handful of counts. This chain connects TRBV5-1 to TRBJ2-5; D is perhaps TRBD1 (6 bases). Germline lookup yields CDR1 SGHRS and CDR2 YFSETQ. The V gene lost 4 bases and the J gene lost 4 bases, with 20 bases spanning the gap. The CDR3 is 16 amino acids. In DNA, the CDR3 is TGCGCCAGCAGCCCGGAGGTCGCAGGGGTGGGAGAGACCCAGTACTTC. It codes for CASSPEVAGVGETQYF.

The chain uses TRBV10-2 and TRBJ1-5; no clear D. Germline CDR1 and CDR2: WSHSY and SAAADI. The V and J ends lost 7 bases and 3 bases respectively, with 10 bases between them. The CDR3 is 13 amino acids. In nucleotides, the CDR3 is TGCGCCAGCAAGGTCAGCGTCAATCAGCCCCAGCATTTT. The encoded protein is CASKVSVNQPQHF.

V and J are TRBV7-9 and TRBJ2-2; TRBD2 is a possible D gene (6 bases). Trimming stripped 2 bases from V and 4 bases from J, with 14 bases between. Germline CDR1 and CDR2: SEHNR and FQNEAQ (reference sequence). This CDR3 spans 16 amino acids. DNA for the CDR3: TGTGCCAGCAGCTTACTACCTTCCGGGAGCACCGGGGAGCTGTTTTTT. Encoded protein: CASSLLPSGSTGELFF.

The CDR3 is CASSRGTDRTDTQYF. For the CDR3, the DNA is TGCGCCAGCAGCCGAGGGACGGATCGCACAGATACGCAGTATTTT. The gene calls are TRBV5-1 and TRBJ2-3, with D perhaps being TRBD1 or TRBD2 (5 bases each). The length of the CDR3 is 15 residues. In germline, CDR1 is SGHRS, CDR2 YFSETQ. V dropped 4 bases and J dropped 1 base, with 13 bases sitting between them.